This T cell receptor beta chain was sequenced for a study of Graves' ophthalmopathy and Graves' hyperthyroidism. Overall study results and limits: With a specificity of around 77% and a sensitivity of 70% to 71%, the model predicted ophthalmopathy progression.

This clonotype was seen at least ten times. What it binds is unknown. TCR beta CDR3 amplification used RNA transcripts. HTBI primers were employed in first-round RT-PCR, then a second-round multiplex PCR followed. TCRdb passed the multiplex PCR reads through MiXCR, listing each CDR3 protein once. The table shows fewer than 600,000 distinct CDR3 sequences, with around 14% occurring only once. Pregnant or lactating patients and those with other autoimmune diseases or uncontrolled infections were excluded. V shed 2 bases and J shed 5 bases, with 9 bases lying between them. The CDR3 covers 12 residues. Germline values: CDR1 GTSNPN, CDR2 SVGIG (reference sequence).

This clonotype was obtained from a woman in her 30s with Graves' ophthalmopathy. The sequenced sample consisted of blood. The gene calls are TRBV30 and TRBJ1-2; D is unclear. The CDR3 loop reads CAWSTGSYGYTF. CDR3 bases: TGTGCCTGGAGTACGGGGTCATATGGCTACACCTTC.